This TCR beta chain was sequenced in a study of identifying expanded T cells in peripheral blood. Profiled with immunoSEQ multiplex PCR; TCRdb holds only in-frame clones, not every one. The repertoire includes under 150,000 clones, around four fifths of them detected once, and around 3.3% sits in the top ten. Per germline, CDR1 SQVTM and CDR2 ANQGSEA. The J segment lost 7 bases and the V segment lost 4 bases, leaving 14 bases of the junction unmatched. The CDR3 is 15 amino acids. This clone was observed a few times. Material: blood. The rearrangement uses TRBV29-1 and TRBJ1-2; 8 bases align to TRBD1. The sequence was obtained from a person aged 18 to 75 in good health. The CDR3 sequence is CSVGQSKTGVGGYTF. The CDR3 coding sequence is TGCAGCGTTGGCCAATCGAAGACAGGGGTGGGTGGCTACACCTTC.